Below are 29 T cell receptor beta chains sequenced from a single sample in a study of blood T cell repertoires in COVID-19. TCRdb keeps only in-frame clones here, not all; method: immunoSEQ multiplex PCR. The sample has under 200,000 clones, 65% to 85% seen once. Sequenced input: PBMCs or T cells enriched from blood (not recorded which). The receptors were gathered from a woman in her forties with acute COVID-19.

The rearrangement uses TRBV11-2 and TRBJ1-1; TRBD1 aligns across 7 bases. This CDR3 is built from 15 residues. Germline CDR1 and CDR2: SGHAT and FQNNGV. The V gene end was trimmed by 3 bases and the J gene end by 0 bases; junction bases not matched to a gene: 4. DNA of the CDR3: TGTGCCAGCAGCTTGGAGGACAGGTTGAACACTGAAGCTTTCTTT. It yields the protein CASSLEDRLNTEAFF.

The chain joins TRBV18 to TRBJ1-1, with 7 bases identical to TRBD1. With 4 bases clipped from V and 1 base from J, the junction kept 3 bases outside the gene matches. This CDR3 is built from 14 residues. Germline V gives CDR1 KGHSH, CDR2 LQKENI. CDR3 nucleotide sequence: TGTGCCAGCTCACTGGGGACAGCGAACACTGAAGCTTTCTTT. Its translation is CASSLGTANTEAFF.

As DNA, the CDR3 is TGTGCCAGCAGTGGGACTAGCGGGAATCAAGAGACCCAGTACTTC. Amino acids: CASSGTSGNQETQYF. The chain joins TRBV2 to TRBJ2-5; 12 bases are shared with TRBD2. CDR3 length: 15 amino acids. CDR1 is SNHLY and CDR2 is FYNNEI in the germline V gene. The ends lost 4 bases at V and 2 bases at J; junction bases unmatched: 2.

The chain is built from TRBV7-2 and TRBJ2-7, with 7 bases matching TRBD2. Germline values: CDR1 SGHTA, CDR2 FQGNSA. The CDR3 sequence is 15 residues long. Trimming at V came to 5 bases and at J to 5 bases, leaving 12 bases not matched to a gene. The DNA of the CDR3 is TGTGCCAGCAGCCCACTAGCGTTCCCCACGGACGAGCAGTACTTC. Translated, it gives CASSPLAFPTDEQYF.

The CDR3 DNA is TGTGCCAGCAGTGTACATCCCCTCACAGATACGCAGTATTTT. It encodes CASSVHPLTDTQYF. J is TRBJ2-3 and V is TRBV2, with D unclear. V was shortened by 4 bases and J by 2 bases, with 10 bases between the two germline ends. Germline CDR1 SNHLY, CDR2 FYNNEI. This CDR3 is 14 amino acids long.

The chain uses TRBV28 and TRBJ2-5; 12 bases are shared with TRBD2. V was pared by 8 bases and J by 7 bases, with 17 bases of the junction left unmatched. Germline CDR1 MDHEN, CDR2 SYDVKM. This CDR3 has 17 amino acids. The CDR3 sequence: CASSTGTSGPPRGTQYF. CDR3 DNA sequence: TGTGCCAGCTCAACCGGGACTAGCGGGCCCCCTCGGGGGACCCAGTACTTC.

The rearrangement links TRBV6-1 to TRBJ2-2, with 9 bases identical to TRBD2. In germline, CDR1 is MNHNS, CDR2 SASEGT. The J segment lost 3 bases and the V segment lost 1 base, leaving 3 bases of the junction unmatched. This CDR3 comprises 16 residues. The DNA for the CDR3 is TGTGCCAGCAGTGAAGTACTAGCGGGCTACACCGGGGAGCTGTTTTTT. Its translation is CASSEVLAGYTGELFF.

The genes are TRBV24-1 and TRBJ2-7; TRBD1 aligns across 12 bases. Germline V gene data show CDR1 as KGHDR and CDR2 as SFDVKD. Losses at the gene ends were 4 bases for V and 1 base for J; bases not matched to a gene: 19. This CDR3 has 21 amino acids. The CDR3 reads CATSDSEWGDRGRSQSYEQYF. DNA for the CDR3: TGTGCCACCAGTGACAGTGAGTGGGGGGACAGGGGGCGGTCCCAATCCTACGAGCAGTACTTC.

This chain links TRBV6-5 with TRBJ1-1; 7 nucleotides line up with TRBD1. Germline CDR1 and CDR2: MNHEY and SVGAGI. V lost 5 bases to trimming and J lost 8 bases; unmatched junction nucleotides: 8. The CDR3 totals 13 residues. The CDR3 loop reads CASSNRQGSEAFF. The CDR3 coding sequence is TGTGCCAGCAGTAACCGACAGGGATCGGAAGCTTTCTTT.

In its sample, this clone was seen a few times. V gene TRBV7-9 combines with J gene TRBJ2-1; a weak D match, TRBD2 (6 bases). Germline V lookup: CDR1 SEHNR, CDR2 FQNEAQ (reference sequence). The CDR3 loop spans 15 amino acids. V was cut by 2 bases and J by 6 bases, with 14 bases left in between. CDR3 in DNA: TGTGCCAGCAGCTTACCTAGGAGACTAGGCAATGAGCAGTTCTTC. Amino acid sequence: CASSLPRRLGNEQFF.

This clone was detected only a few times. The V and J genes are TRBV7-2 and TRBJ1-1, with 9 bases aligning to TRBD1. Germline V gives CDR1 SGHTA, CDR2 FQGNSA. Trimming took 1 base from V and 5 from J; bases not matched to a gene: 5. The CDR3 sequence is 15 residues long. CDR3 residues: CASSLDGQGRTEAFF. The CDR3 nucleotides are TGTGCCAGCAGCTTAGACGGACAGGGGAGGACTGAAGCTTTCTTT.

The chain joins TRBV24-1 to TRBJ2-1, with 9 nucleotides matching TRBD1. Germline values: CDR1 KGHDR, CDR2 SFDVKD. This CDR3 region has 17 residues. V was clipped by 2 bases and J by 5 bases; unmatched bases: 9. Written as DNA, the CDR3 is TGTGCCACCAGTGATTCACCGGGACAGGGCTCTAACAATGAGCAGTTCTTC. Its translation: CATSDSPGQGSNNEQFF.

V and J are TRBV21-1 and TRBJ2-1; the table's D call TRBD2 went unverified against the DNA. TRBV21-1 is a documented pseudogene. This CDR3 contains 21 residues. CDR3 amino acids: CASSIGQGEVSGRKSGNEQFF. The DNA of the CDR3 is TGTGCCAGCAGCATTGGACAGGGGGAGGTTAGCGGGAGAAAATCCGGGAATGAGCAGTTCTTC.

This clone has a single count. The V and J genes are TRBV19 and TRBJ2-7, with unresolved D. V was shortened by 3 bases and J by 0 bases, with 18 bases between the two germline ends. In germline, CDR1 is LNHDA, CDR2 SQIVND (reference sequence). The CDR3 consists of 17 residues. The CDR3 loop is CASSMCSANASSYEQYV. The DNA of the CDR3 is TGTGCCAGTAGTATGTGCAGTGCCAATGCAAGCTCCTACGAGCAGTACGTC.

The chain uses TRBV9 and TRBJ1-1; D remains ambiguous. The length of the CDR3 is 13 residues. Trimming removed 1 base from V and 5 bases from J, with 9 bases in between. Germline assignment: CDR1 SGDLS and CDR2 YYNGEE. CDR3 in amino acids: CASSVIPGTEAFF. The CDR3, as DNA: TGTGCCAGCAGCGTAATACCGGGAACTGAAGCTTTCTTT.

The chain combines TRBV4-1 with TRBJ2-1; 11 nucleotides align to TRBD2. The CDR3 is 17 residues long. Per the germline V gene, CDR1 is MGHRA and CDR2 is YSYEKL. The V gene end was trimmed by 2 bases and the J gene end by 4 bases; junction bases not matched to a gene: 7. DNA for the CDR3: TGCGCCAGCAGCCAATTTCTAACTAGCGGGAGTTACAATGAGCAGTTCTTC. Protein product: CASSQFLTSGSYNEQFF.

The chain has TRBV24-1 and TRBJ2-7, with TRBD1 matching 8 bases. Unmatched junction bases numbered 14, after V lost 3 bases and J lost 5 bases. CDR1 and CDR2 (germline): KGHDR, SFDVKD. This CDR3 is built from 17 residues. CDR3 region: CATSDKGQGLQLNEQYV. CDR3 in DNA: TGTGCCACCAGTGATAAAGGACAGGGCCTTCAACTGAACGAGCAGTACGTC.

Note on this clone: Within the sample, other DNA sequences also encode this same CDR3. CDR3 DNA: TGCAGCGTGTCACAGGGGGGAGCCTACAATGAGCAGTTCTTC. This gives the protein CSVSQGGAYNEQFF. The chain combines TRBV29-1 with TRBJ2-1; 8 nucleotides line up with TRBD1. V was pared by 6 bases and J by 2 bases, with 6 bases of the junction left unmatched. The germline CDR1 and CDR2 sequences are SQVTM and ANQGSEA. CDR3 length: 14 residues.

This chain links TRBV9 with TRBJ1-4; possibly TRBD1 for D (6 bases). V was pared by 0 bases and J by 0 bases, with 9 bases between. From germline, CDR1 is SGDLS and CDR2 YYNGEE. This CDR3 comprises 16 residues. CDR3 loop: CASSVDKGATNEKLFF. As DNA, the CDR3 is TGTGCCAGCAGCGTAGATAAGGGGGCAACTAATGAAAAACTGTTTTTT.

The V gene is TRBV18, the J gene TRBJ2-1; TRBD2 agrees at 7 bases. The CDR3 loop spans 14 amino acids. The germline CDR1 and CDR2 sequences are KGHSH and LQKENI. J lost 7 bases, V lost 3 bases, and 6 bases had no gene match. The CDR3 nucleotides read TGTGCCAGCTCACCCTCCGCGGGAGTGAATGAGCAGTTCTTC. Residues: CASSPSAGVNEQFF.

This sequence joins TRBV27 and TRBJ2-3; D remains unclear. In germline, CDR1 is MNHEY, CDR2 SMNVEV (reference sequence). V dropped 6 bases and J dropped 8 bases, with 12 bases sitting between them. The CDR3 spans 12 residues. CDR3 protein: CASSPLTGTQYF. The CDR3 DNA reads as TGTGCCAGCAGCCCCCTCACGGGTACGCAGTATTTT.

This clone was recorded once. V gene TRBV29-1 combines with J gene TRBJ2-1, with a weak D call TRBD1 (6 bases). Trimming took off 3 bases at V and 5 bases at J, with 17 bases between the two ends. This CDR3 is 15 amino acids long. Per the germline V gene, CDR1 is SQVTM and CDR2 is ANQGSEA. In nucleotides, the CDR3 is TGCAGCGTTGATCCGCAGGGGATGGACGACAATGAGCAGTTCTTC. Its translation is CSVDPQGMDDNEQFF.

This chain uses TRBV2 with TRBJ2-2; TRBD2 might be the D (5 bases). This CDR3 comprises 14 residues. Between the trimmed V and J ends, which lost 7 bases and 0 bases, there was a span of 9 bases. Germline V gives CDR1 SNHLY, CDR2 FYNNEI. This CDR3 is CASKERSNTGELFF. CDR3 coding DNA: TGTGCCAGCAAGGAGCGGTCGAACACCGGGGAGCTGTTTTTT.

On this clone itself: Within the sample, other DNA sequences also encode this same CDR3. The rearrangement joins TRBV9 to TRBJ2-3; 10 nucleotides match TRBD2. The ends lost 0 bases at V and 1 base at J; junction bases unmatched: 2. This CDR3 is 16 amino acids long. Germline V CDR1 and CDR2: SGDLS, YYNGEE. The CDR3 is CASSVGTSGRTDTQYF. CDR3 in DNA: TGTGCCAGCAGCGTAGGGACTAGCGGACGCACAGATACGCAGTATTTT.

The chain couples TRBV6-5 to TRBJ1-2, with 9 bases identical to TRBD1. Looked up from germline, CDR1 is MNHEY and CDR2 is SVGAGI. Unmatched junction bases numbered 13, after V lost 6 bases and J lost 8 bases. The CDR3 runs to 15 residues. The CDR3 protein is CASSEPAGTGSGYTF. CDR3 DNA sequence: TGTGCCAGCAGCGAGCCGGCAGGGACAGGGAGCGGCTACACCTTC.

The CDR3 coding sequence is TGTGGCAGCAGTCGCGGGCTGAACACTGAAGCTTTCTTT. This sequence encodes CGSSRGLNTEAFF. The rearrangement links TRBV19 to TRBJ1-1, with D hard to call. The CDR3 has 13 residues. Germline CDR1 and CDR2: LNHDA and SQIVND (reference sequence). The full variable domain, with the rest looked up from reference TRBV19 and TRBJ1-1, is DGGITQSPKYLFRKEGQNVTLSCEQNLNHDAMYWYRQDPGQGLRLIYYSQIVNDFQKGDIAEGYSVSREKKESFPLTVTSAQKNPTAFYLCGSSRGLNTEAFFGQGTRLTVV.

The DNA of the CDR3 is TGTGCCAGTGCTCGAGGGGGGGGTAATCAGCCCCAGCATTTT. Amino acids: CASARGGGNQPQHF. V gene TRBV19 combines with J gene TRBJ1-5; maybe TRBD1 (6 bases). The germline V and J ends were trimmed by 8 bases and 4 bases, with 15 bases remaining between them. The CDR3 totals 14 residues. Germline V gene sequence: CDR1 LNHDA, CDR2 SQIVND (reference sequence).

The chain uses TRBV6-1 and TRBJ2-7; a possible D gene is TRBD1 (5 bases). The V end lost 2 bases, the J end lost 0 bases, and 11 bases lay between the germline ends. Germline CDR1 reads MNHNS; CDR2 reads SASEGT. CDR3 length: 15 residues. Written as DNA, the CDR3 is TGTGCCAGCAGTGAATGGCGCGACAGCTCCTACGAGCAGTACTTC. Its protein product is CASSEWRDSSYEQYF.

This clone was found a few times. CDR3 in DNA: TGTGCCAGCAGCGTACAGGGGGCCACTGAAGCTTTCTTT. Its protein is CASSVQGATEAFF. The chain combines TRBV14 with TRBJ1-1, with 9 positions matching TRBD1. Germline CDR1 SGHDN, CDR2 FVKESK. V gave up 5 bases and J gave up 4 bases; unmatched junction bases: 2. CDR3 length: 13 residues.